The 17 T cell receptor beta chains in this list originate from one sample, sequenced in a study of preoperative IRX-2 immunotherapy in early breast cancer. Profiled with immunoSEQ multiplex PCR; TCRdb holds only in-frame clones, not every one. The sample shows 30,000 to 35,000 clones, roughly 96% of them seen only once. Described treatment: preoperative locoregional IRX-2 cytokine immunotherapy. The sample here was taken from a patient treated with IRX-2 immunotherapy. Receptors were obtained from a human donor with breast cancer.

About this clone: One junction end does not reproduce the germline sequence, and a read error may be involved. This chain joins TRBV7-6 and TRBJ2-7; D is perhaps TRBD2 (6 bases). CDR1 SGHVS and CDR2 FNYEAQ come from the germline V gene. The CDR3 length is 12 residues. The CDR3 loop reads CASSHNEETRWW. DNA for the CDR3: TGTGCCAGCAGCCATAATGAAGAGACTAGGTGGTGG.

The chain combines TRBV4-2 with TRBJ2-3, with TRBD2 matching 9 bases. V was pared by 1 base and J by 0 bases, with 8 bases of the junction left unmatched. CDR1 and CDR2 (germline): LGHNA, YNFKEQ. CDR3 length equals 18 residues. This CDR3 reads CASSQVAGGTVSTDTQYF. The DNA for the CDR3 is TGTGCCAGCAGCCAAGTGGCGGGAGGGACTGTTAGCACAGATACGCAGTATTTT.

The chain couples TRBV7-9 to TRBJ1-1; no reliable D call. This CDR3 is built from 15 residues. Per the germline V gene, CDR1 is SEHNR and CDR2 is FQNEAQ (reference sequence). V was clipped by 5 bases and J by 1 base, with 14 bases between them. The CDR3 DNA reads as TGTGCCAGCAGCCAAAGGAGTGCCGGGAACACTGAAGCTTTCTTT. This translates into CASSQRSAGNTEAFF.

The chain employs TRBV18 and TRBJ1-1, with D maybe TRBD1 (6 bases). Germline V gene data show CDR1 as KGHSH and CDR2 as LQKENI. V dropped 3 bases and J dropped 5 bases, with 16 bases sitting between them. CDR3 length: 15 residues. The CDR3 here is CASSPRLQGGTEAFF. The CDR3 bases are TGTGCCAGCTCACCCCGTCTACAGGGTGGTACTGAAGCTTTCTTT.

This chain links TRBV11-2 with TRBJ2-7; D is possibly TRBD1 or TRBD2 (5 bases each). Germline V gene lookup returns CDR1 SGHAT and CDR2 FQNNGV. The CDR3 has 17 residues. V gave up 4 bases and J gave up 2 bases, with 21 bases separating them. CDR3 coding DNA: TGTGCCAGCAGCTCTCGCCACGGGACCAGTACAGCCTACGAGCAGTACTTC. Translating gives CASSSRHGTSTAYEQYF. Supplemented by reference TRBV11-2 and TRBJ2-7, the full variable domain reads EAGVAQSPRYKIIEKRQSVAFWCNPISGHATLYWYQQILGQGPKLLIQFQNNGVVDDSQLPKDRFSAERLKGVDSTLKIQPAKLEDSAVYLCASSSRHGTSTAYEQYFGPGTRLTVT.

This clone was seen a few times. The CDR3 nucleotides are TGTGCCAGCAGCCTCGGACAGGGCCTAAATTCACCCCTCCACTTT. Its translation: CASSLGQGLNSPLHF. The chain combines TRBV2 with TRBJ1-6; 8 bases match TRBD1. Germline V gene sequence: CDR1 SNHLY, CDR2 FYNNEI. There are 15 residues in the CDR3. V lost 6 bases, J lost 7 bases, and 8 bases stayed unmatched.

This clone came up once. At one of its ends the junction is not consistent with the germline gene, which may arise from a read error. V and J are TRBV28 and TRBJ2-5, with 7 nucleotides matching TRBD1. The CDR3 sequence is 16 residues long. The germline CDR1 and CDR2 sequences are MDHEN and SYDVKM. This CDR3 reads CASSLSTGMVGETQYF. The CDR3 bases are TGTGCCAGCAGCTTATCGACAGGGATGGTCGGGGAGACCCAGTACTTC.

The chain uses TRBV5-4 and TRBJ2-3; 11 bases agree with TRBD2. The CDR3 sequence is 17 residues long. V lost 4 bases, J lost 0 bases, and 7 bases stayed unmatched. Germline V CDR1 and CDR2: SGHNT, YYREEE (reference sequence). The CDR3 loop reads CASSKGLAATSTDTQYF. DNA for the CDR3: TGTGCCAGCAGCAAGGGACTAGCGGCTACTAGCACAGATACGCAGTATTTT.

The chain recombines TRBV6-5 with TRBJ2-5; D is possibly TRBD2 (6 bases). This CDR3 contains 14 residues. Between the trimmed V and J ends, which lost 3 bases and 7 bases, there was a span of 15 bases. Germline V gene data show CDR1 as MNHEY and CDR2 as SVGAGI. This chain's CDR3 is CASSYSTSLRTQYF. CDR3 nucleotide sequence: TGTGCCAGCAGTTATAGCACTAGCCTGAGGACCCAGTACTTC.

The rearrangement links TRBV4-3 to TRBJ2-5, with D possibly being TRBD1 or TRBD2 (5 bases each). The CDR3 totals 15 residues. Germline V gene data show CDR1 as LGHNA and CDR2 as YSLEER. V was pared by 0 bases and J by 1 base, with 9 bases between. CDR3 region: CASSQDSGRQETQYF. CDR3 nucleotide sequence: TGCGCCAGCAGCCAAGACTCGGGACGCCAAGAGACCCAGTACTTC.

The V call is TRBV28, the J call TRBJ1-5; TRBD1 matches 7 bases. Unmatched junction bases numbered 16, after V lost 10 bases and J lost 4 bases. The CDR3 is 16 amino acids. The germline V gene has CDR1 MDHEN and CDR2 SYDVKM. The CDR3 loop reads CATGRGGGFGNQPQHF. DNA for the CDR3: TGTGCCACCGGTAGGGGAGGGGGCTTCGGAAATCAGCCCCAGCATTTT.

This clone was seen only once. The gene calls are TRBV5-1 and TRBJ1-1; a possible D gene is TRBD1 (6 bases). Trimming pared 4 bases from V and 7 bases from J, leaving 17 bases between. Per the germline V gene, CDR1 is SGHRS and CDR2 is YFSETQ. The length of the CDR3 is 14 residues. CDR3 loop: CASSLEYPTGEAFF. CDR3 DNA sequence: TGCGCCAGCAGCCTGGAATACCCGACAGGTGAAGCTTTCTTT.

This sequence joins TRBV11-2 and TRBJ1-1; tentatively, D is TRBD1 (5 bases). Trimming cost V 3 bases and J 1 base, with 6 bases left between them. Germline V gene lookup returns CDR1 SGHAT and CDR2 FQNNGV. The CDR3 is 13 residues long. The CDR3: CASSFQGNTEAFF. DNA for the CDR3: TGTGCCAGCAGCTTCCAGGGGAACACTGAAGCTTTCTTT. The full variable domain, completed using reference TRBV11-2 and TRBJ1-1, is EAGVAQSPRYKIIEKRQSVAFWCNPISGHATLYWYQQILGQGPKLLIQFQNNGVVDDSQLPKDRFSAERLKGVDSTLKIQPAKLEDSAVYLCASSFQGNTEAFFGQGTRLTVV.

V usage is TRBV19 and J usage is TRBJ1-1, with 9 bases matching TRBD1. The CDR3 has 15 residues. Looked up from germline, CDR1 is LNHDA and CDR2 is SQIVND (reference sequence). The J segment lost 1 base and the V segment lost 3 bases, leaving 3 bases of the junction unmatched. In nucleotides, the CDR3 is TGTGCCAGTAGTATTTTGGGACAGGGGAACACTGAAGCTTTCTTT. Its protein product is CASSILGQGNTEAFF. The complete variable domain, with remaining parts taken from reference TRBV19 and TRBJ1-1, reads DGGITQSPKYLFRKEGQNVTLSCEQNLNHDAMYWYRQDPGQGLRLIYYSQIVNDFQKGDIAEGYSVSREKKESFPLTVTSAQKNPTAFYLCASSILGQGNTEAFFGQGTRLTVV.

This chain joins TRBV5-6 and TRBJ1-6; D unclear. This CDR3 is built from 12 residues. V was clipped by 1 base and J by 10 bases, with 6 bases between them. Germline CDR1 is SGHDT and CDR2 is YYEEEE. CDR3 sequence reads: CASSLRKSPLHF. For the CDR3, the DNA is TGTGCCAGCAGCTTGCGCAAATCACCCCTCCACTTT.

This chain uses TRBV12-5 with TRBJ1-2; TRBD1 might be the D (6 bases). Trimming pared 5 bases from V and 2 bases from J, leaving 12 bases between. Germline CDR1 reads LGHNT; CDR2 reads FRNRAP. The CDR3 contains 14 residues. CDR3 sequence: CASGPTDRNYGYTF. CDR3 in DNA: TGTGCTAGTGGTCCTACGGACAGAAACTATGGCTACACCTTC. Full variable domain (missing parts from reference TRBV12-5 and TRBJ1-2): DARVTQTPRHKVTEMGQEVTMRCQPILGHNTVFWYRQTMMQGLELLAYFRNRAPLDDSGMPKDRFSAEMPDATLATLKIQPSEPRDSAVYFCASGPTDRNYGYTFGSGTRLTVV.

There are a few counts of this clone. The J gene is TRBJ2-1, the V gene TRBV7-6, with TRBD2 matching over 7 bases. V dropped 1 base and J dropped 10; count of bases not matched to a gene: 10. The germline gives CDR1 SGHVS, CDR2 FNYEAQ. The CDR3 is 15 residues long. The CDR3 is CASSLGGGPAGEQFF. The CDR3 nucleotides are TGTGCCAGCAGCTTAGGCGGGGGTCCAGCAGGGGAGCAGTTCTTC.